The entry that follows covers one TCR beta chain sequence. The antigen is not known. V dropped 2 bases and J dropped 0; count of bases not matched to a gene: 6. Germline V lookup: CDR1 DFQATT, CDR2 SNEGSKA (reference sequence). The CDR3 spans 15 residues. Each sample provided at least 5 micrograms of extracted total RNA. This entry belongs to a study of blood T cells in healthy people across ages. Study-level points and caveats: The percentage of naive T cells correlated strongly with TCR beta diversity.

Primed by a sample-barcoded 5' primer and a J-beta primer mix, a second PCR proceeded for roughly 6 to 12 cycles. TCRdb re-derived calls from the 5' RACE reads in MiXCR, one entry per CDR3 protein. Counted here are roughly 1,500,000 distinct CDR3 sequences, roughly 32% occurring once; the ten biggest clones make up approximately 11%. Material for sequencing was blood. This receptor was obtained from a woman aged 25 to 39 in good health. The rearrangement links TRBV20-1 to TRBJ1-1, with TRBD1 matching 7 bases. The CDR3 DNA follows: TGCAGTGCTAGAAGGGCAGGGGGGATGAACACTGAAGCTTTCTTT. It is translated as CSARRAGGMNTEAFF.